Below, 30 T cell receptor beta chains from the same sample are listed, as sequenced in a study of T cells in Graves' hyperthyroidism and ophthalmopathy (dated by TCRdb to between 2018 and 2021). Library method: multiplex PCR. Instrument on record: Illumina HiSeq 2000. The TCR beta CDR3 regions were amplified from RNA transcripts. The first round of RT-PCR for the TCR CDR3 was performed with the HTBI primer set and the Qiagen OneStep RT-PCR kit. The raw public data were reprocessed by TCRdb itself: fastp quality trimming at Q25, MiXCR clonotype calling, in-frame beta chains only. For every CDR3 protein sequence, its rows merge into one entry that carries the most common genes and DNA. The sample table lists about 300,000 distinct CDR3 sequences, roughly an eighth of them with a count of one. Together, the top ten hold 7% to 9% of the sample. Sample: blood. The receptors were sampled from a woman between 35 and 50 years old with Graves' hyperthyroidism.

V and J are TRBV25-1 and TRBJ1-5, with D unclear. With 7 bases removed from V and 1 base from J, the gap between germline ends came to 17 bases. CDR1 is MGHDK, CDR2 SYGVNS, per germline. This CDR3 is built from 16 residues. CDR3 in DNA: TGTGCCAGCACCCCCGGAACAGCGTGGAGCAATCAGCCCCAGCATTTT. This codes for CASTPGTAWSNQPQHF.

The CDR3 here is CASSLGQTGTSTDTQYF. The CDR3, as DNA: TGTGCCAGCAGCTTAGGGCAGACGGGCACTAGCACAGATACGCAGTATTTT. The J gene is TRBJ2-3, the V gene TRBV7-3; D is undetermined. V lost 2 bases to trimming and J lost 0 bases, with 15 bases between them. Germline V gene data show CDR1 as SGHTA and CDR2 as FQGTGA. This CDR3 comprises 17 residues.

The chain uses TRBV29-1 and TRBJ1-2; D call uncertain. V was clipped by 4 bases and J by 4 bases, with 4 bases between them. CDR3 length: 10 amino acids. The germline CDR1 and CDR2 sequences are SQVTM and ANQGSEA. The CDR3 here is CSVGSYGYTF. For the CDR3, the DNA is TGCAGCGTTGGCAGCTATGGCTACACCTTC.

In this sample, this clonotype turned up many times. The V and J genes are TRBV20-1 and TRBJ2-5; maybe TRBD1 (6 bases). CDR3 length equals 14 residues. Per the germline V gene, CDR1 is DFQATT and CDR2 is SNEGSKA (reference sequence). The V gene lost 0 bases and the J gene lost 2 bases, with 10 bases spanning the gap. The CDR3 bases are TGCAGTGCTAGAGAAAACAGGGCTCAAGAGACCCAGTACTTC. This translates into CSARENRAQETQYF.

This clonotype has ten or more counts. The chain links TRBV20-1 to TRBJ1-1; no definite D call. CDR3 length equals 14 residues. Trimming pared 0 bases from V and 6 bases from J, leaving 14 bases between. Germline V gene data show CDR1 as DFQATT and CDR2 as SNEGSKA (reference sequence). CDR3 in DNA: TGCAGTGCTAGAGAGGGTGTGAGGGATGCTGAAGCTTTCTTT. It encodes CSAREGVRDAEAFF.

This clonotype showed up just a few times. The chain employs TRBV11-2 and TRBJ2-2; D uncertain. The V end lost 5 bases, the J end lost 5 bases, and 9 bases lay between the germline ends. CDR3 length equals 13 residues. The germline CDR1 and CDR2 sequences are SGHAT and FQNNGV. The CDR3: CASSTRRTGELFF. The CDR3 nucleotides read TGTGCCAGCAGCACTCGACGGACCGGGGAGCTGTTTTTT.

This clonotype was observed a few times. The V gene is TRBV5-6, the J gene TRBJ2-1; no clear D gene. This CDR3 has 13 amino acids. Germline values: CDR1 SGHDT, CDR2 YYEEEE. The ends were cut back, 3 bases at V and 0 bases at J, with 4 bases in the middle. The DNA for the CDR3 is TGTGCCAGCAGCTACTTCTCCTACAATGAGCAGTTCTTC. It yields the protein CASSYFSYNEQFF.

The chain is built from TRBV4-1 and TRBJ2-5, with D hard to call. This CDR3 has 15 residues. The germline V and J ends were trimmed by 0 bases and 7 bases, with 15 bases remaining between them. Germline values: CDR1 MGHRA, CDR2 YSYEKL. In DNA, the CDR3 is TGCGCCAGCAGCCAAGATGCCGCGGAGACACGGACCCAGTACTTC. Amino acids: CASSQDAAETRTQYF.

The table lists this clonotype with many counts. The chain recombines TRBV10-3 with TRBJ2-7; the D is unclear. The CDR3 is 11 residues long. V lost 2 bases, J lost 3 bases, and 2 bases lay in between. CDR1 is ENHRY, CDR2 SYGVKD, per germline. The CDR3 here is CAISEDYEQYF. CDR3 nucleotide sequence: TGTGCCATCAGTGAGGACTACGAGCAGTACTTC.

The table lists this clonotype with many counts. The CDR3 region has the DNA TGTGCCAGCAGCCCGCCGAAGGGCATGAACACTGAAGCTTTCTTT. Its translation: CASSPPKGMNTEAFF. This chain connects TRBV3-1 to TRBJ1-1; unclear D gene. CDR3 size: 15 residues. The V and J ends lost 4 bases and 0 bases respectively, with 12 bases between them. The germline gives CDR1 LGHDT, CDR2 YNNKEL (reference sequence).

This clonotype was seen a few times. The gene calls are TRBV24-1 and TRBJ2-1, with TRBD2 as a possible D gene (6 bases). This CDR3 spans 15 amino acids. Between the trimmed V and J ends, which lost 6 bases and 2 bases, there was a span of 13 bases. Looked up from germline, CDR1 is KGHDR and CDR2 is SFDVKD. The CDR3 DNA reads TGTGCCACCAGTTTGACGGGAGACCCCTACAATGAGCAGTTCTTC. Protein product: CATSLTGDPYNEQFF.

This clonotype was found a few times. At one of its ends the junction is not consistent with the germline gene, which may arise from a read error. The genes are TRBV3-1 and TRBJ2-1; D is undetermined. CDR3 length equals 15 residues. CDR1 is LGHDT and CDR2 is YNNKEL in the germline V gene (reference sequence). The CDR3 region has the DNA TGTGCCAGCAGCCAAGAGCGGCCCTCCTACAGTGAGCAGTTCTTC. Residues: CASSQERPSYSEQFF.

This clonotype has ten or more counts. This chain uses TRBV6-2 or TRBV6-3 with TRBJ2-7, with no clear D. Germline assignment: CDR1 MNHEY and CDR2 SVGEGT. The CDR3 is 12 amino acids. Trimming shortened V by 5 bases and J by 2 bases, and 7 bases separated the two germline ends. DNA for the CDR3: TGTGCCAGCAGTACTGGACCCTACGAGCAGTACTTC. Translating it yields CASSTGPYEQYF.

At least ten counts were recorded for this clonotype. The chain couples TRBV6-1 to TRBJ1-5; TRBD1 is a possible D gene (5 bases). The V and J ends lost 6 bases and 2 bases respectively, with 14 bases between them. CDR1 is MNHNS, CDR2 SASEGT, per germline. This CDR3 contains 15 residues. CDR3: CASRQGLGGNQPQHF. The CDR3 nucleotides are TGTGCCAGCAGGCAGGGATTAGGGGGCAATCAGCCCCAGCATTTT.

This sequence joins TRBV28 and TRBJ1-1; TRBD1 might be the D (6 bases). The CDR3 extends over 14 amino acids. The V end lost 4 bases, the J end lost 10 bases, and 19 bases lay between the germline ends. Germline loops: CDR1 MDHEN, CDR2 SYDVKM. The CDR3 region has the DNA TGTGCCAGCAGTTCCCGCTGGGGGGCAATGAGAGCTTTCTTT. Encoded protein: CASSSRWGAMRAFF.

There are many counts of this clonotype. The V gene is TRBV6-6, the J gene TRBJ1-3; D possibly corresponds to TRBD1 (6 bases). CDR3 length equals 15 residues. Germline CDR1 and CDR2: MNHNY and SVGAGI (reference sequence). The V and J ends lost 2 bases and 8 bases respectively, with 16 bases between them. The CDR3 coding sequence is TGTGCCAGCAGTTACGGGGGGCGGAAAGGAGACACCATATATTTT. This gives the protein CASSYGGRKGDTIYF.

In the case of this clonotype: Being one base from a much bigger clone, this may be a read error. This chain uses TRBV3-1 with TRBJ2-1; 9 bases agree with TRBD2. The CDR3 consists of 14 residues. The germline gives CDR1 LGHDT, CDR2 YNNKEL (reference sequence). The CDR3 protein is CASRQGARGGERFF. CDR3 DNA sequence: TGTGCCAGCAGGCAAGGGGCCCGCGGGGGGGAGCGGTTCTTC.

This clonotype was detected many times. The CDR3, as DNA: TGTGCCAGTAGTACTCCGGGACCCTCAGGAGATACGCAGTATTTT. Translating gives CASSTPGPSGDTQYF. The rearrangement joins TRBV19 to TRBJ2-3; D is tentatively TRBD1 or TRBD2 (5 bases each). Trimming took 4 bases from V and 5 from J, leaving 16 bases between them. Germline values: CDR1 LNHDA, CDR2 SQIVND (reference sequence). This CDR3 has 15 residues.

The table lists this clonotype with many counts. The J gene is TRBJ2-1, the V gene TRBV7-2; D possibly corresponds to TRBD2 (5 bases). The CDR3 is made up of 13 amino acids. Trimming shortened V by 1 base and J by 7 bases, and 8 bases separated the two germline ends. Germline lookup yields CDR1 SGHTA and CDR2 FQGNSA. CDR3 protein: CASSLVRENEQFF. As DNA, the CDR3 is TGTGCCAGCAGCTTAGTGAGGGAGAATGAGCAGTTCTTC.

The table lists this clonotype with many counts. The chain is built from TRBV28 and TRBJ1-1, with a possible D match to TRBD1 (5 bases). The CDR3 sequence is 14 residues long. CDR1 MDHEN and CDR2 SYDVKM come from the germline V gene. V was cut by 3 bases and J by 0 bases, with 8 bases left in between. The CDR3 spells CASSFRGMNTEAFF. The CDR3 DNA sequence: TGTGCCAGCAGTTTTAGGGGAATGAACACTGAAGCTTTCTTT.

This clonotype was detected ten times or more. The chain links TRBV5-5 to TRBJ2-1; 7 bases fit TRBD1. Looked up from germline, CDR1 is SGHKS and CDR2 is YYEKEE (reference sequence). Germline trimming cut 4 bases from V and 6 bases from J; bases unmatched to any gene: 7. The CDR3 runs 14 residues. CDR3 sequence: CASSQQGELNEQFF. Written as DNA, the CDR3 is TGTGCCAGCAGCCAGCAGGGGGAGCTCAATGAGCAGTTCTTC.

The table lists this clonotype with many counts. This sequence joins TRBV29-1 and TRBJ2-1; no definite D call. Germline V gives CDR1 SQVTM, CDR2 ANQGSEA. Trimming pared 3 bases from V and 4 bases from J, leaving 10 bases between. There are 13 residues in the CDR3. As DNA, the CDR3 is TGCAGCGTTGATGGGGAAGGGTACAATGAGCAGTTCTTC. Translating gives CSVDGEGYNEQFF.

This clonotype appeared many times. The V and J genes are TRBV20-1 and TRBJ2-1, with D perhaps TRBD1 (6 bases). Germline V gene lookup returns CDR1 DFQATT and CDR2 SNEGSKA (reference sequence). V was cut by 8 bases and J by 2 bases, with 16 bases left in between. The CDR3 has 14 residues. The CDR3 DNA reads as TGCAGTACTAAAACGGGACACGCCTACAATGAGCAGTTCTTC. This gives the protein CSTKTGHAYNEQFF.

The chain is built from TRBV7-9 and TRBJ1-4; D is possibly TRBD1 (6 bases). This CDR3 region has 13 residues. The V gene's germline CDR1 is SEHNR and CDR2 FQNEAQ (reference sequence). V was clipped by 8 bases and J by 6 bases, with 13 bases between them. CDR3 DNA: TGTGCCAGCGGCAGGGGAGGACATGAAAAACTGTTTTTT. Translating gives CASGRGGHEKLFF.

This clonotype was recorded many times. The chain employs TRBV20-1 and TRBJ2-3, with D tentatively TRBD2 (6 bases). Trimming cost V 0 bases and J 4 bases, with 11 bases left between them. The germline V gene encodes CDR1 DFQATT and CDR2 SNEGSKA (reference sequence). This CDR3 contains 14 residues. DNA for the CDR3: TGCAGTGCTAGAGATCATCGCGGGGCAGATACGCAGTATTTT. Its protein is CSARDHRGADTQYF.

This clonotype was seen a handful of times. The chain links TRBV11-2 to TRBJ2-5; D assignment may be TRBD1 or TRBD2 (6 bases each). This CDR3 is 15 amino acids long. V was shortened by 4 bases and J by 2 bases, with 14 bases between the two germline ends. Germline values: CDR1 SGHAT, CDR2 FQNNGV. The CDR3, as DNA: TGTGCCAGCAGCTCAGGAGGGGGAGCACAAGAGACCCAGTACTTC. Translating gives CASSSGGGAQETQYF.

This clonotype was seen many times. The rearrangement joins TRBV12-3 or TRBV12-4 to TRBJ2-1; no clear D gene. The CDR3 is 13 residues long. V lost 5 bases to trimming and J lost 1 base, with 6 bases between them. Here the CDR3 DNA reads TGTGCCAGCAGTCAGAGATCCTACAATGAGCAGTTCTTC. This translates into CASSQRSYNEQFF.

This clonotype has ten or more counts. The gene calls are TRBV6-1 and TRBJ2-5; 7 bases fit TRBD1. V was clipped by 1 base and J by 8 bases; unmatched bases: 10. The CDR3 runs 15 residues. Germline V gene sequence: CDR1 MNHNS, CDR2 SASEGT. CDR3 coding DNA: TGTGCCAGCAGTGAAGAAGGGGGCATAGGAGGAACCCAGTACTTC. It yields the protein CASSEEGGIGGTQYF.

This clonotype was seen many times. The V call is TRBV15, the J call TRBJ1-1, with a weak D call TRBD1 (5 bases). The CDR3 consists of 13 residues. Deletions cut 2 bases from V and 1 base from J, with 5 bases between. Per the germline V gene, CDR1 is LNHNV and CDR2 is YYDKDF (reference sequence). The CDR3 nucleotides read TGTGCCACCAGCAGACAGGGGAACACTGAAGCTTTCTTT. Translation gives CATSRQGNTEAFF.

The CDR3 DNA reads TGTGCCAGTAGTATATTATCCGGGAGGCCCCACAATGAGCAGTTCTTC. It translates to CASSILSGRPHNEQFF. The chain recombines TRBV19 with TRBJ2-1; 7 nucleotides line up with TRBD2. The CDR3 sequence is 16 residues long. Trimming cost V 2 bases and J 5 bases; bases outside gene matches: 9. Germline V CDR1 and CDR2: LNHDA, SQIVND (reference sequence).